These 11 T cell receptor beta chains came from one sample sequenced in a study of blood T cell repertoires in COVID-19. Here immunoSEQ multiplex PCR was the method, and the copy in TCRdb shows in-frame clones only, minus some. This sample carries 88,000 or so clones, roughly 90% of them seen once, and the ten largest clones take more than 7%. The sample comprised peripheral blood. The receptors stem from a man aged 55 to 70 with acute or convalescent COVID-19.

The genes are TRBV6-6 and TRBJ1-1, with a tentative D call TRBD1 (6 bases). CDR3 size: 14 residues. V lost 2 bases, J lost 0 bases, and 7 bases lay in between. Looked up from germline, CDR1 is MNHNY and CDR2 is SVGAGI (reference sequence). In DNA, the CDR3 is TGTGCCAGCAGTTACGGACAGTTGAACACTGAAGCTTTCTTT. Amino acids: CASSYGQLNTEAFF.

The chain is built from TRBV30 and TRBJ2-1, with TRBD1 matching 7 bases. V trimming: 3 bases; J trimming: 9 bases; junction bases outside the gene matches: 8. CDR1 GTSNPN and CDR2 SVGIG come from the germline V gene (reference sequence). The CDR3 is 13 amino acids. DNA of the CDR3: TGTGCCTGGAGGACAGGGATCGATGGTGAGCAGTTCTTC. The encoded protein is CAWRTGIDGEQFF.

V and J are TRBV10-3 and TRBJ2-6; 9 nucleotides align to TRBD1. Germline CDR1 reads ENHRY; CDR2 reads SYGVKD. The CDR3 runs 19 residues. V lost 0 bases, J lost 0 bases, and 6 bases stayed unmatched. The CDR3 loop reads CAISESGTGTNSGANVLTF. The CDR3 region has the DNA TGTGCCATCAGTGAGTCCGGGACAGGGACTAACTCTGGGGCCAACGTCCTGACTTTC.

The V call is TRBV18, the J call TRBJ1-2; D not resolved. V lost 6 bases and J lost 0, with 11 bases in between. This CDR3 spans 14 amino acids. Germline V gives CDR1 KGHSH, CDR2 LQKENI. CDR3 nucleotide sequence: TGTGCCAGCTCCCTGTCGGGAGCTAACTATGGCTACACCTTC. It codes for CASSLSGANYGYTF.

V gene TRBV7-3 combines with J gene TRBJ2-3, with TRBD2 matching 12 bases. V dropped 1 base and J dropped 6; count of bases not matched to a gene: 5. Germline-derived CDR1 and CDR2 are SGHTA and FQGTGA. The CDR3 contains 16 residues. This CDR3 is CASSLIPTSGRDTQYF. For the CDR3, the DNA is TGTGCCAGCAGCTTAATCCCAACTAGCGGGAGGGATACGCAGTATTTT.

The chain links TRBV7-2 to TRBJ2-5; perhaps TRBD2 as D (6 bases). The V end lost 2 bases, the J end lost 1 base, and 14 bases lay between the germline ends. The germline V gene has CDR1 SGHTA and CDR2 FQGNSA. This CDR3 has 16 amino acids. CDR3 coding DNA: TGTGCCAGCAGCTTAAATTTAATGGGGGGCCAAGAGACCCAGTACTTC. It encodes CASSLNLMGGQETQYF. Filled out from reference TRBV7-2 and TRBJ2-5, the complete variable domain reads GAGVSQSPSNKVTEKGKDVELRCDPISGHTALYWYRQSLGQGLEFLIYFQGNSAPDKSGLPSDRFSAERTGGSVSTLTIQRTQQEDSAVYLCASSLNLMGGQETQYFGPGTRLLVL.

The chain joins TRBV9 to TRBJ2-1, with 7 bases identical to TRBD2. This CDR3 is 15 amino acids long. The V and J ends lost 4 bases and 7 bases, in that order; junction bases with no gene match: 11. CDR1 and CDR2 from the germline V gene are SGDLS and YYNGEE. This CDR3 is CASSLMGTTNNEQFF. The CDR3 DNA reads TGTGCCAGCAGCCTTATGGGGACTACTAATAATGAGCAGTTCTTC.

The V call is TRBV3-1 (or the pseudogene TRBV3-2), the J call TRBJ1-5; 7 bases agree with TRBD1. Germline CDR1 is LGHDT and CDR2 is YNNKEL (reference sequence). This CDR3 contains 15 residues. V trimming: 5 bases; J trimming: 9 bases; junction bases outside the gene matches: 13. CDR3 protein: CASSALPTGPWPQHF. The DNA of the CDR3 is TGTGCCAGCAGCGCACTCCCGACAGGGCCGTGGCCCCAGCATTTT.

The chain combines TRBV11-2 with TRBJ1-2, with 11 bases fitting TRBD1. This CDR3 is 13 amino acids long. V gave up 5 bases and J gave up 8 bases; unmatched junction bases: 4. CDR1 is SGHAT, CDR2 FQNNGV, per germline. CDR3 in DNA: TGTGCCAGCAGCGGACAGGGGGCTCGGGGCTACACCTTC. Its protein is CASSGQGARGYTF.

V is TRBV30 and J is TRBJ1-5; the D is unclear. The CDR3 extends over 16 amino acids. CDR1 is GTSNPN and CDR2 is SVGIG in the germline V gene (reference sequence). Trimming removed 1 base from V and 2 bases from J, with 15 bases in between. CDR3 coding DNA: TGTGCCTGGAGTGCGAGAGGGCAGGCCCGCAATCAGCCCCAGCATTTT. Its protein product is CAWSARGQARNQPQHF.

This rearrangement joins TRBV7-2 to TRBJ2-4, with D maybe TRBD2 (5 bases). Germline-derived CDR1 and CDR2 are SGHTA and FQGNSA. V shed 5 bases and J shed 1 base, with 9 bases lying between them. The CDR3 length is 14 residues. Written as DNA, the CDR3 is TGTGCCAGCAGCGGACCGGGGGCCAAAAACATTCAGTACTTC. The encoded protein is CASSGPGAKNIQYF.